This TCR beta chain originates from a study of quantifying T cell responses using KT2 cells. Study details: RNA was reverse transcribed with TCR alpha and beta constant-region primers. The second PCR was a qPCR stopped at a predetermined fluorescence threshold.

Trimming at V came to 4 bases and at J to 10 bases, leaving 4 bases not matched to a gene. Germline V gene lookup returns CDR1 SGHDT and CDR2 YYEEEE. This CDR3 has 13 residues. Known numbers of the T cell clone KT2 were added to PBMC. KT2 cells were mixed with fixed PBMC numbers at varying ratios. At least ten counts were recorded for this clonotype. An oligo carrying a UMI was ligated to the cDNA 3' end. The first PCR ran about 4 cycles with an equimolar RC1.1 and RC1.2 beta primer mix. From the UMI-ligation and nested PCR reads, TCRdb called clonotypes with MiXCR, one entry per CDR3 protein. The table includes fewer than 40,000 distinct CDR3 sequences, about 7.3% detected once.

V is TRBV5-6 and J is TRBJ1-5; TRBD1 agrees at 11 bases. Sequenced input: PBMCs spiked with cells of the T cell clone KT2. The source of this sequence is a human donor. CDR3 sequence: CASSADRGHPQHF. Here the CDR3 DNA reads TGTGCCAGCAGCGCGGACAGGGGGCATCCCCAGCATTTT. Full variable domain (remainder filled in from reference TRBV5-6 and TRBJ1-5): DAGVTQSPTHLIKTRGQQVTLRCSPKSGHDTVSWYQQALGQGPQFIFQYYEEEERQRGNFPDRFSGHQFPNYSSELNVNALLLGDSALYLCASSADRGHPQHFGDGTRLSIL.